This T cell receptor (beta chain) was identified during a study of T-cell reconstitution after alpha-beta-depleted transplantation in children. This clonotype was seen more than once but under ten times. CDR1 and CDR2 (germline): LNHNV, YYDKDF (reference sequence). Trimming removed 5 bases from V and 9 bases from J; junction bases left unmatched: 0. The CDR3 spans 11 residues. Preparation of the TCRbeta library was carried out with unique molecular identifiers. TCRdb passed the PCR reads through MiXCR, listing each CDR3 protein once. The data show some 550,000 distinct CDR3 sequences, approximately 16% seen once.

The clonotype comes from a human donor who donated a stem cell graft to a child with acute lymphoblastic leukemia. The sample was PBMCs from the stem cell graft donor, taken from the stem cell graft. The chain recombines TRBV15 with TRBJ2-1, with 8 bases aligning to TRBD2. The DNA of the CDR3 is TGTGCCACCAGCGCGGGAGGTGAGCAGTTCTTC. Its protein is CATSAGGEQFF.